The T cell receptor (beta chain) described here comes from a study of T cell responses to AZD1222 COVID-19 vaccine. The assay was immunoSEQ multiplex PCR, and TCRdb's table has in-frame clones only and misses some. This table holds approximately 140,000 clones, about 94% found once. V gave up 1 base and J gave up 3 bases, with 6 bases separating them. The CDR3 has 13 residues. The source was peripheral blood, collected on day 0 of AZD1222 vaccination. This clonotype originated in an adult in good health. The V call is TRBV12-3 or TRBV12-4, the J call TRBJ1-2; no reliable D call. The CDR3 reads CASSLGEYYGYTF. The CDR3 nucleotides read TGTGCCAGCAGTTTAGGGGAGTACTATGGCTACACCTTC.